These 25 T cell receptor beta chains originate from one sample sequenced in a study of CD8+CD57+ T cells in acquired aplastic anemia. The template used for profiling TCR beta VDJ and CDR3 was genomic DNA. TCRdb reprocessed the reads with MiXCR, giving one entry per CDR3 protein. This sample carries 150,000 to 200,000 distinct CDR3 sequences, around three fifths of them seen once, and the ten largest clones take 40% to 55%. Sequenced input: sorted CD4+, CD8+, or CD8+CD57+ T cells (not recorded which) from PBMCs. The source is a human donor with severe aplastic anemia or a healthy control (not recorded which).

Many counts were recorded for this clonotype. DNA of the CDR3: TGTGCCAGCAGCTTTTTACGGGACGGGAACACTGAAGCTTTCTTT. It encodes CASSFLRDGNTEAFF. The chain combines TRBV7-8 with TRBJ1-1, with D tentatively TRBD1 (5 bases). Germline CDR1 reads SGHVS; CDR2 reads FQNEAQ. Between the trimmed V and J ends, which lost 3 bases and 1 base, there was a span of 12 bases. This CDR3 has 15 residues.

The gene calls are TRBV2 and TRBJ1-6, with TRBD1 matching over 9 bases. This CDR3 spans 14 amino acids. Trimming cost V 6 bases and J 6 bases; bases outside gene matches: 3. CDR1 is SNHLY and CDR2 is FYNNEI in the germline V gene. Here the CDR3 DNA reads TGTGCCAGCAGAGGGACAGGGACTAATTCACCCCTCCACTTT. This codes for CASRGTGTNSPLHF. Full variable domain (outside the CDR3, taken from reference TRBV2 and TRBJ1-6): EPEVTQTPSHQVTQMGQEVILRCVPISNHLYFYWYRQILGQKVEFLVSFYNNEISEKSEIFDDQFSVERPDGSNFTLKIRSTKLEDSAMYFCASRGTGTNSPLHFGNGTRLTVT.

The genes are TRBV2 and TRBJ1-2; D may be TRBD1 (6 bases). In germline, CDR1 is SNHLY, CDR2 FYNNEI. CDR3 length: 14 residues. V was cut by 1 base and J by 8 bases, with 14 bases left in between. CDR3 sequence: CASSEGGAVRGYTF. In DNA, the CDR3 is TGTGCCAGCAGTGAAGGGGGGGCAGTTCGGGGCTACACCTTC.

The CDR3 is CAISRQGSSNQPQHF. In DNA, the CDR3 is TGTGCCATCAGTCGACAGGGGTCTAGCAATCAGCCCCAGCATTTT. V is TRBV10-3 and J is TRBJ1-5, with 8 bases fitting TRBD1. This CDR3 comprises 15 residues. Looked up from germline, CDR1 is ENHRY and CDR2 is SYGVKD. Unmatched junction bases numbered 3, after V lost 5 bases and J lost 0 bases.

This clonotype was detected many times. The V gene is TRBV25-1, the J gene TRBJ1-2, with TRBD1 as a possible D gene (5 bases). The germline V gene has CDR1 MGHDK and CDR2 SYGVNS. This CDR3 has 14 amino acids. Trimming took off 2 bases at V and 6 bases at J, with 13 bases between the two ends. CDR3 nucleotides: TGTGCCAGCAGTGAAGGGGGGGACCCGGATGGCTACACCTTC. Its protein is CASSEGGDPDGYTF.

J is TRBJ1-1 and V is TRBV6-5, with a tentative D call TRBD1 (5 bases). Germline CDR1 reads MNHEY; CDR2 reads SVGAGI. This CDR3 region has 13 residues. Trimming removed 2 bases from V and 8 bases from J, with 12 bases in between. The CDR3, as DNA: TGTGCCAGCAGTTACCCTGGGACTGACGAAGCTTTCTTT. Protein product: CASSYPGTDEAFF.

The chain employs TRBV19 and TRBJ2-5; TRBD1 matches 9 bases. The germline V gene has CDR1 LNHDA and CDR2 SQIVND (reference sequence). The CDR3 consists of 14 residues. The ends lost 6 bases at V and 3 bases at J; junction bases unmatched: 5. CDR3 sequence (DNA): TGTGCCAGTAGGAACAGGGGGCGGGAAGAGACCCAGTACTTC. As protein: CASRNRGREETQYF.

The rearrangement links TRBV7-2 to TRBJ2-5; 12 nucleotides line up with TRBD2. The ends lost 1 base at V and 6 bases at J; junction bases unmatched: 12. The CDR3 runs 18 residues. CDR1 is SGHTA and CDR2 is FQGNSA in the germline V gene. Here the CDR3 reads CASSLGLAGATRSKTQYF. For the CDR3, the DNA is TGTGCCAGCAGCTTAGGACTAGCGGGGGCCACCAGGTCGAAGACCCAGTACTTC.

The rearrangement uses TRBV15 and TRBJ2-5, with unresolved D. Trimming stripped 1 base from V and 2 bases from J, with 5 bases between. This CDR3 is 13 amino acids long. Germline CDR1 reads LNHNV; CDR2 reads YYDKDF (reference sequence). This CDR3 is CATSRVEQETQYF. The DNA for the CDR3 is TGTGCCACCAGCAGAGTGGAACAAGAGACCCAGTACTTC.

V gene TRBV12-3 or TRBV12-4 combines with J gene TRBJ1-4; 10 nucleotides align to TRBD1. This CDR3 has 13 amino acids. With V trimmed by 7 bases and J by 8 bases, 4 bases remained unmatched. CDR3 DNA: TGTGCCAGCACTACGACAGGGGGCGAAAAACTGTTTTTT. Translation gives CASTTTGGEKLFF.

This clonotype was detected a few times. The chain has TRBV29-1 and TRBJ2-2; possible D gene TRBD2, 5 bases. V was shortened by 1 base and J by 2 bases, with 5 bases between the two germline ends. The CDR3 loop spans 13 amino acids. The germline gives CDR1 SQVTM, CDR2 ANQGSEA. CDR3 DNA: TGCAGCGTTGAAGGACTAAACACCGGGGAGCTGTTTTTT. Protein sequence: CSVEGLNTGELFF.

This clonotype was picked up many times. The CDR3 DNA follows: TGTGCCAGCAGCCCCTCGGCGGGGGGGATCTACGAGCAGTACTTC. As protein: CASSPSAGGIYEQYF. The chain uses TRBV13 and TRBJ2-7; 9 bases are shared with TRBD2. The V gene end was trimmed by 5 bases and the J gene end by 3 bases; junction bases not matched to a gene: 8. This CDR3 has 15 amino acids. Germline CDR1 is PRHDT and CDR2 is FYEKMQ (reference sequence). Full variable domain (rest looked up from reference TRBV13 and TRBJ2-7): AAGVIQSPRHLIKEKRETATLKCYPIPRHDTVYWYQQGPGQDPQFLISFYEKMQSDKGSIPDRFSAQQFSDYHSELNMSSLELGDSALYFCASSPSAGGIYEQYFGPGTRLTVT.

This clonotype occurred a few times. The V call is TRBV11-2, the J call TRBJ2-7, with 11 bases lining up with TRBD2. The CDR3 loop spans 17 amino acids. Germline values: CDR1 SGHAT, CDR2 FQNNGV. V shed 4 bases and J 5 bases; nucleotides not matched to a gene: 13. The CDR3 sequence is CASSSFGGSGGVNEQYF. CDR3 nucleotide sequence: TGTGCCAGCAGCTCCTTTGGTGGTAGCGGGGGGGTCAACGAGCAGTACTTC.

The chain is built from TRBV20-1 and TRBJ2-7; D perhaps matches TRBD2 (6 bases). This CDR3 has 13 residues. The germline V and J ends were trimmed by 3 bases and 2 bases, with 11 bases remaining between them. CDR1 and CDR2 from the germline V gene are DFQATT and SNEGSKA (reference sequence). This CDR3 reads CSASFLATYEQYF. The DNA for the CDR3 is TGCAGTGCTAGTTTTCTAGCGACCTACGAGCAGTACTTC.

In this sample, this clonotype turned up once. The rearrangement uses TRBV20-1 and TRBJ1-6; 8 bases align to TRBD1. CDR3 length: 19 amino acids. The germline CDR1 and CDR2 sequences are DFQATT and SNEGSKA (reference sequence). The J segment lost 7 bases and the V segment lost 0 bases, leaving 17 bases of the junction unmatched. The CDR3 region has the DNA TGCAGTGCTAGAGATCTCCGGCAGGGGGCAAGGGTCGGAAATTCACCCCTCCACTTT. Translation gives CSARDLRQGARVGNSPLHF.

V gene TRBV29-1 combines with J gene TRBJ1-2; 9 positions match TRBD1. The germline V gene encodes CDR1 SQVTM and CDR2 ANQGSEA. This CDR3 is built from 13 residues. Losses at the gene ends were 4 bases for V and 4 bases for J; bases not matched to a gene: 4. CDR3 coding DNA: TGCAGCGTTGGGTCGACAGGGGGCTATGGCTACACCTTC. This codes for CSVGSTGGYGYTF.

This clonotype was observed at least ten times. The chain uses TRBV30 and TRBJ1-1, with 8 bases matching TRBD1. Unmatched junction bases numbered 2, after V lost 2 bases and J lost 6 bases. The CDR3 runs 12 residues. Germline lookup yields CDR1 GTSNPN and CDR2 SVGIG (reference sequence). This CDR3 reads CAWSPGQAEAFF. The DNA of the CDR3 is TGTGCCTGGAGTCCGGGACAGGCTGAAGCTTTCTTT. Filled out from reference TRBV30 and TRBJ1-1, the complete variable domain reads SQTIHQWPATLVQPVGSPLSLECTVEGTSNPNLYWYRQAAGRGLQLLFYSVGIGQISSEVPQNLSASRPQDRQFILSSKKLLLSDSGFYLCAWSPGQAEAFFGQGTRLTVV.

This chain joins TRBV7-6 and TRBJ2-5, with D possibly TRBD2 on 5 matching bases. The CDR3 is 13 residues long. The germline V and J ends were trimmed by 4 bases and 5 bases, with 11 bases remaining between them. Per the germline V gene, CDR1 is SGHVS and CDR2 is FNYEAQ. In DNA, the CDR3 is TGTGCCAGCAGCTCTACTACTAGGGAGACCCAGTACTTC. Encoded protein: CASSSTTRETQYF.

This clonotype has at least ten counts. The chain carries TRBV6-8 and TRBJ2-7, with TRBD2 identical over 13 bases. Germline V gene lookup returns CDR1 MNHGY and CDR2 SAAAGT. The trim removed 6 bases at V and 7 bases at J, leaving 12 bases unmatched. The CDR3 runs 16 residues. CDR3 residues: CASSSGLAGVVGEQYF. Written as DNA, the CDR3 is TGTGCCAGCAGCTCCGGACTAGCGGGGGTGGTGGGGGAGCAGTACTTC.

The rearrangement uses TRBV25-1 and TRBJ1-2; tentatively, D is TRBD1 (5 bases). Germline assignment: CDR1 MGHDK and CDR2 SYGVNS. This CDR3 has 13 amino acids. V shed 3 bases and J shed 0 bases, with 5 bases lying between them. CDR3 bases: TGTGCCAGCAGTGAGACAGCTAACTATGGCTACACCTTC. It encodes CASSETANYGYTF.

The genes are TRBV2 and TRBJ2-7; 7 bases are shared with TRBD2. The CDR3 loop spans 12 amino acids. The germline gives CDR1 SNHLY, CDR2 FYNNEI. The V segment lost 8 bases and the J segment 3 bases; nucleotides outside the gene matches: 4. Written as DNA, the CDR3 is TGTGCCAGCTCAGAGCGGGACTACGAGCAGTACTTC. Its protein product is CASSERDYEQYF.

CDR3 nucleotide sequence: TGTGCCATCAGTGAGGTGTCAGCGTTTACCTACGAGCAGTACTTC. This sequence encodes CAISEVSAFTYEQYF. The V and J genes are TRBV10-3 and TRBJ2-7; D remains ambiguous. There are 15 residues in the CDR3. Germline V gene lookup returns CDR1 ENHRY and CDR2 SYGVKD. Trimming removed 2 bases at V and 2 bases at J, with 13 bases between.

In its sample, this clonotype was seen a few times. The chain carries TRBV5-4 and TRBJ2-7; possibly TRBD1 or TRBD2 for D (6 bases each). The CDR3 runs to 13 residues. With 1 base removed from V and 9 bases from J, the gap between germline ends came to 14 bases. Germline CDR1 and CDR2: SGHNT and YYREEE (reference sequence). CDR3 nucleotide sequence: TGTGCCAGCAGCTTGCCCGATGGGGGGCGGCAGTACTTC. It yields the protein CASSLPDGGRQYF.

On this clonotype itself: Sequence at one end of the junction differs from germline and may be a read error. This chain joins TRBV7-2 and TRBJ2-2; the D gene is possibly TRBD1 (6 bases). The CDR3 contains 16 residues. Germline V gene data show CDR1 as SGHTA and CDR2 as FQGNSA. CDR3 sequence reads: CASSFHRDGWTGELFF. The CDR3, as DNA: TGTGCCAGCAGCTTTCACAGGGATGGTTGGACCGGGGAGTTGTTTTTT.

The chain has TRBV5-1 and TRBJ2-3; 11 nucleotides match TRBD2. V gave up 7 bases and J gave up 6 bases; unmatched junction bases: 10. This CDR3 has 15 amino acids. In germline, CDR1 is SGHRS, CDR2 YFSETQ. The CDR3 spells CASSIGSGRVDTQYF. For the CDR3, the DNA is TGCGCCAGCTCGATAGGTAGCGGGAGGGTTGATACGCAGTATTTT.